This entry describes one T cell receptor (beta chain). Its antigen is not identified. It was with 60 Vbeta and 13 Jbeta primers that the PCR ran. In the authors' methods: Among the unique TCR beta chains that a later analysis counted, 75 million to 85 million in all, about 11 million were shared. TCRdb's table, derived via immunoSEQ multiplex PCR, lists solely in-frame clones and lacks some. That table is the source of V, J and clone size, and D and trimming were worked out from the DNA. The repertoire holds about 210,000 clones, with around 86% as singletons. Germline trimming cut 10 bases from V and 8 bases from J; bases unmatched to any gene: 15. CDR1 is LNHDA, CDR2 SQIVND, per germline (reference sequence). The CDR3 length is 16 residues. The sample belongs to a study of cytomegalovirus exposure and HLA in healthy donors. Study in general: Unique TCRs from HLA-typed donors, approximately 80 million of them, were held in an early data release.

The study, taken as a whole, reports: Researchers catalogued around 150 TCR beta chains as cytomegalovirus-associated.

This rearrangement joins TRBV19 to TRBJ1-4; 11 bases match TRBD1. Sequences were obtained from PBMCs. This clonotype was sampled from a woman in her forties or fifties in good health and CMV-seropositive. In DNA, the CDR3 is TGTGCCACGAAAGGACAGGGGGCTGTTAGGGAGGAAAAACTGTTTTTT. It specifies CATKGQGAVREEKLFF.